The 17 T cell receptor beta chains given below trace back to one sample, sequenced in a study of blood T cell repertoires in COVID-19. Clones were sequenced by immunoSEQ multiplex PCR, and TCRdb holds only the in-frame ones, with some missing. This table has around 250,000 clones, about 87% appearing once. Sequencing was carried out using PBMCs or T cells enriched from blood (not recorded which). All receptors come from a man aged 50 to 59 who had been exposed to COVID-19.

The genes are TRBV7-2 and TRBJ1-2, with D tentatively TRBD1 (5 bases). The CDR3 runs 15 residues. Trimming took 1 base from V and 0 from J, leaving 9 bases between them. CDR1 SGHTA and CDR2 FQGNSA come from the germline V gene. In nucleotides, the CDR3 is TGTGCCAGCAGCTTAGGGGGCGGAGCTAACTATGGCTACACCTTC. Translated: CASSLGGGANYGYTF.

The chain couples TRBV2 to TRBJ1-2; 9 bases map to TRBD1. V lost 0 bases to trimming and J lost 8 bases; unmatched junction nucleotides: 7. This CDR3 has 15 residues. CDR1 is SNHLY, CDR2 FYNNEI, per germline. As DNA, the CDR3 is TGTGCCAGCAGTGAAGCGGGACAGGGTGTTCGGGGCTACACCTTC. It is translated as CASSEAGQGVRGYTF.

The chain has TRBV2 and TRBJ1-1; D is perhaps TRBD1 (5 bases). This CDR3 is 14 amino acids long. Trimming left V 5 bases short and J 1 base short, with 11 bases between. Germline CDR1 SNHLY, CDR2 FYNNEI. CDR3 loop: CASSLERGNTEAFF. The CDR3 nucleotides are TGTGCCAGCAGTTTGGAAAGGGGGAACACTGAAGCTTTCTTT.

V usage is TRBV29-1 and J usage is TRBJ2-2; TRBD2 is a possible D gene (6 bases). This CDR3 is 14 amino acids long. V was clipped by 5 bases and J by 1 base, with 11 bases between them. Germline CDR1 is SQVTM and CDR2 is ANQGSEA. For the CDR3, the DNA is TGCAGCGTTATCCGGGACTTGAACACCGGGGAGCTGTTTTTT. Its protein product is CSVIRDLNTGELFF.

J is TRBJ2-3 and V is TRBV29-1; a weak D match, TRBD1 (5 bases). Germline V gene data show CDR1 as SQVTM and CDR2 as ANQGSEA. CDR3 length equals 17 residues. Trimming cost V 4 bases and J 1 base, with 21 bases left between them. The CDR3 region is CSVGGLGSSRGTDTQYF. In nucleotides, the CDR3 is TGCAGCGTTGGGGGTCTAGGTTCGAGCAGGGGCACAGATACGCAGTATTTT.

The V and J genes are TRBV7-2 and TRBJ2-7; D call uncertain. Trimming pared 0 bases from V and 5 bases from J, leaving 8 bases between. The CDR3 length is 13 residues. CDR1 is SGHTA, CDR2 FQGNSA, per germline. The CDR3 DNA reads TGTGCCAGCAGCTTAGCGGGCAGTCACGAGCAGTACGTC. It encodes CASSLAGSHEQYV.

V gene TRBV28 combines with J gene TRBJ1-2; D may be TRBD1 (5 bases). Germline V CDR1 and CDR2: MDHEN, SYDVKM. The V end was cut by 7 bases, the J end by 4 bases, with 16 bases between. CDR3 length: 14 amino acids. The CDR3 nucleotides are TGTGCCAGCACCTCGGGACGGGAGAGCTATGGCTACACCTTC. Its translation is CASTSGRESYGYTF.

This clone was picked up a small number of times. The V call is TRBV3-1 (or the pseudogene TRBV3-2), the J call TRBJ1-1, with 9 bases identical to TRBD1. Germline-derived CDR1 and CDR2 are LGHDT and YNNKEL (reference sequence). Unmatched junction bases numbered 7, after V lost 4 bases and J lost 4 bases. The CDR3 extends over 15 amino acids. The CDR3 is CASSRLGQGGTEAFF. As DNA, the CDR3 is TGTGCCAGCAGCCGACTGGGACAGGGAGGCACTGAAGCTTTCTTT.

This sequence joins TRBV29-1 and TRBJ1-2; TRBD1 matches 9 bases. The CDR3 runs 13 residues. The junction had 6 bases not matched to a gene; V was cut back by 5 bases and J by 5 bases. Germline CDR1 SQVTM, CDR2 ANQGSEA. CDR3 bases: TGCAGCGTTTTACCCGGGACAGGGTATGGCTACACCTTC. It encodes CSVLPGTGYGYTF.

The V call is TRBV11-2, the J call TRBJ2-3; 11 positions match TRBD2. The CDR3 length is 18 residues. The junction had 14 bases not matched to a gene; V was cut back by 5 bases and J by 4 bases. Germline values: CDR1 SGHAT, CDR2 FQNNGV. This CDR3 is CASSPRGKTSGDPDTQYF. CDR3 bases: TGTGCCAGCAGCCCTCGGGGTAAGACTAGCGGGGACCCAGATACGCAGTATTTT.

This chain connects TRBV7-9 to TRBJ1-1; D not certain. In germline, CDR1 is SEHNR, CDR2 FQNEAQ (reference sequence). The CDR3 is 13 residues long. Trimming took 4 bases from V and 5 from J, leaving 11 bases between them. CDR3 nucleotides: TGTGCCAGCAGCTGGTACGGAGGGACTGAAGCTTTCTTT. This encodes CASSWYGGTEAFF.

This rearrangement joins TRBV18 to TRBJ2-1; 8 bases line up with TRBD2. CDR1 is KGHSH, CDR2 LQKENI, per germline. The CDR3 has 18 residues. J was trimmed by 5 bases and V by 0 bases; bases with no gene match: 12. The CDR3 here is CASSPPPAERELNNEQFF. Here the CDR3 DNA reads TGTGCCAGCTCACCACCCCCGGCGGAGCGGGAGTTAAACAATGAGCAGTTCTTC.

CDR3: CASSQDHRVVFSSEAFF. The DNA of the CDR3 is TGCGCCAGCAGCCAAGATCACAGGGTAGTGTTTTCATCTGAAGCTTTCTTT. This chain connects TRBV4-1 to TRBJ1-1; a possible D gene is TRBD1 (6 bases). Trimming left V 0 bases short and J 6 bases short, with 20 bases between. The CDR3 covers 17 residues. Germline-derived CDR1 and CDR2 are MGHRA and YSYEKL.

The chain is built from TRBV10-3 and TRBJ1-1; D remains unclear. Germline assignment: CDR1 ENHRY and CDR2 SYGVKD. The ends were cut back, 4 bases at V and 1 base at J, with 10 bases in the middle. The CDR3 has 14 residues. CDR3 in DNA: TGTGCCATCAGTGTCGTCGGTGGGAACACTGAAGCTTTCTTT. It codes for CAISVVGGNTEAFF.

The CDR3 DNA is TGTGCCAGCAGTTACGAGGGCAGGGGCTACACCTTC. It encodes CASSYEGRGYTF. This chain connects TRBV6-5 to TRBJ1-2; D is uncertain. Trimming cost V 2 bases and J 8 bases, with 9 bases left between them. The CDR3 spans 12 residues. Per germline, CDR1 MNHEY and CDR2 SVGAGI.

V gene TRBV15 combines with J gene TRBJ2-1; a possible D gene is TRBD2 (5 bases). CDR3 size: 14 residues. CDR1 is LNHNV and CDR2 is YYDKDF in the germline V gene (reference sequence). Trimming cost V 6 bases and J 7 bases, with 16 bases left between them. As DNA, the CDR3 is TGTGCCACCAGTCGAACCTTGACGGGGAATGAGCAGTTCTTC. Translating it yields CATSRTLTGNEQFF.

CDR3: CASSYLAPRCRYTDTQYF. The CDR3 DNA reads TGTGCCAGCAGCTATCTAGCCCCTCGCTGCAGATACACAGATACGCAGTATTTT. The chain has TRBV21-1 and TRBJ2-3; the D call of TRBD2 is as the table states it, not checked on the DNA. TRBV21-1 is a documented pseudogene. The CDR3 extends over 18 amino acids.